This T cell receptor (beta chain) was sequenced in a study of T cells in Graves' hyperthyroidism and ophthalmopathy. This clonotype was found many times. The CDR3 extends over 17 amino acids. The J segment lost 2 bases and the V segment lost 2 bases, leaving 9 bases of the junction unmatched. Germline V gene data show CDR1 as PRHDT and CDR2 as FYEKMQ (reference sequence). Amplified TCR beta CDR3 regions derived from RNA transcripts. In the first-round RT-PCR of the TCR CDR3, the HTBI primer set was used. TCRdb called the multiplex PCR reads again in MiXCR, with one record for every CDR3 protein. The repertoire holds under 250,000 distinct CDR3 sequences, roughly a sixth seen once, with 40% to 65% in the top ten. Aged 18 to 65, the patients had hyperthyroidism that was newly diagnosed and had lasted under 2 months.

The origin of this receptor is a woman aged 45 to 65 with Graves' hyperthyroidism. The rearrangement joins TRBV13 to TRBJ2-1; 7 nucleotides align to TRBD2. Sequenced: blood. The CDR3 sequence: CASSLLFGAGAYNEQFF. In DNA form, the CDR3 reads TGTGCCAGCAGCTTACTCTTTGGGGCGGGAGCCTACAATGAGCAGTTCTTC.